This T cell receptor (beta chain) comes out of a study of blood T cell repertoires in COVID-19. In the study overall: COVID-19 samples, acute and convalescent, were from the United States, Italy and Spain.

The authors' processing: Amplification with reference gene primers provided the estimates of nucleated cell counts. Sequencing used immunoSEQ multiplex PCR; TCRdb keeps in-frame clones, though not all of them. V and J calls and clone size come straight from that table; D and trimming were deduced from the DNA. The sample records 98,000 or so clones, over 65% being singletons. This CDR3 comprises 15 residues. CDR1 and CDR2 (germline): SGHRS, YFSETQ. Trimming pared 4 bases from V and 1 base from J, leaving 14 bases between. The clonotype originates from a woman aged 40-49 years with acute or convalescent COVID-19. The chain uses TRBV5-1 and TRBJ1-1, with D possibly matching TRBD1 (5 bases). What was sequenced was peripheral blood. In DNA form, the CDR3 reads TGCGCCAGCAGCCGAGACAGTCTGTCGAACACTGAAGCTTTCTTT. Translating it yields CASSRDSLSNTEAFF.